This T cell receptor (beta chain) appears in the sequencing data of a study of T-cell memory formation after mild COVID-19. General study results and limits: Among clones contracting day 15 to 85, CD4/CD8 was balanced, whereas later expanders leaned CD4+. The appearance of some responding clones in pre-infection memory suggested that cross-reactive memory joined.

CDR1 and CDR2 from the germline V gene are SGHRS and YFSETQ. With 4 bases clipped from V and 9 bases from J, the junction kept 6 bases outside the gene matches. CDR3 size: 13 residues. MiXCR, run by TCRdb on the 5' RACE reads, gives a single entry per CDR3 protein. Seen here are under 300,000 distinct CDR3 sequences, around 16% observed once, and the top ten hold 22%. To note about this clonotype: Its target is unknown.

J is TRBJ2-2 and V is TRBV5-1; 7 positions match TRBD1. Source material: PBMCs or a T cell subset sorted from them (not recorded which). This sequence originates from a man aged 18-30 years who had mild COVID-19 (a few samples of this study predate the infection). Cell type and time point are not known. CDR3 bases: TGCGCCAGCAGCCTAAGACAGGGCTGGGAGCTGTTTTTT. Its protein is CASSLRQGWELFF. Filled out from reference TRBV5-1 and TRBJ2-2, the complete variable domain reads KAGVTQTPRYLIKTRGQQVTLSCSPISGHRSVSWYQQTPGQGLQFLFEYFSETQRNKGNFPGRFSGRQFSNSRSEMNVSTLELGDSALYLCASSLRQGWELFFGEGSRLTVL.